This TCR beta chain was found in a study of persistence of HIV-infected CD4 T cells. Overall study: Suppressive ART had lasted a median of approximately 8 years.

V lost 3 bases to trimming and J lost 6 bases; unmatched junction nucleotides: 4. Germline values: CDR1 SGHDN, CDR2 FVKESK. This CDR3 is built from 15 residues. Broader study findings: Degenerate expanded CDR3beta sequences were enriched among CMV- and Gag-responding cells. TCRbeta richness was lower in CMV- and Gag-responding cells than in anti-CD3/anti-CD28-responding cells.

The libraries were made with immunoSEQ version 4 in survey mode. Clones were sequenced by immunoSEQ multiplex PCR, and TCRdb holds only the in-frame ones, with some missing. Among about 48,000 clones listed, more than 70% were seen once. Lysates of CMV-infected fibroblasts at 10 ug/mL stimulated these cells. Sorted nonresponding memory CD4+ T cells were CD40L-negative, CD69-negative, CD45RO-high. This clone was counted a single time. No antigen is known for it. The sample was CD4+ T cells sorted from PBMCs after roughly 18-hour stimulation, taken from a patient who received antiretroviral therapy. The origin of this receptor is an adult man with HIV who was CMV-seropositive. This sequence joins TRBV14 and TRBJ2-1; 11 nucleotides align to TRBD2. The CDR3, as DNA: TGTGCCAGCAGCCAGAGGGGACTAGCGGCCAATGAGCAGTTCTTC. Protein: CASSQRGLAANEQFF.